Listed below are T cell receptor beta chains from one sample, sequenced in a study of cytomegalovirus exposure and HLA in healthy donors. Method: immunoSEQ multiplex PCR; TCRdb's copy keeps in-frame clones and lacks some. The sample holds about 86,000 clones, just over 70% seen once. Sequencing was done on a sample of PBMCs. The source of these receptors is a man in his sixties in good health and CMV-seronegative. The CDR3 runs from the conserved cysteine through the conserved F or W. A D gene is named only where the DNA matches it firmly. Rows give clone size only sometimes, using once, few, many, or a class for an expanded clone.

cdr3_length,v_call,clone_size,d_call,j_call,cdr3_nt,cdr3_aa
14,TRBV30,-,-,TRBJ2-1,TGTGCCTGGAACGAGGCCAGCTCCTACAATGAGCAGTTCTTC,CAWNEASSYNEQFF
15,TRBV6-1,-,-,TRBJ1-4,TGTGCCAGCAGTGAAAGCCCCGCAACTAATGAAAAACTGTTTTTT,CASSESPATNEKLFF
16,TRBV6-1,few,-,TRBJ2-3,TGTGCCAGCAGTGGGACGGCAGGTCGGGGTACAGATACGCAGTATTTT,CASSGTAGRGTDTQYF
14,TRBV30,-,TRBD1,TRBJ1-1,TGTGCCTGGAGTGATCGAGGGGGCAGCACTGAAGCTTTCTTT,CAWSDRGGSTEAFF
14,TRBV7-9,-,-,TRBJ1-1,TGTGCCAGCAGCTTACCCGGGGGATTAAGCGAAGCTTTCTTT,CASSLPGGLSEAFF
14,TRBV19,-,-,TRBJ2-3,TGTGCCAGTAGTACAGGATATAACACAGATACGCAGTATTTT,CASSTGYNTDTQYF
16,TRBV7-2,-,TRBD2,TRBJ2-5,TGTGCCAGCAGCTTGGAGTGGCGGGGGGGCCGAGAGACCCAGTACTTC,CASSLEWRGGRETQYF
15,TRBV5-1,many,TRBD2,TRBJ2-3,TGCGCCAGCAGCTTGGTTGCGGGGGAAACAGATACGCAGTATTTT,CASSLVAGETDTQYF
12,TRBV30,-,-,TRBJ1-2,TGTGGCGGCGGTAGGACAAGGGGAGGCTACACCTTC,CGGGRTRGGYTF
14,TRBV7-6,-,-,TRBJ1-1,TGTGCCAGCAGCCCCGGCGGGGTGAACACTGAAGCTTTCTTT,CASSPGGVNTEAFF
13,TRBV10-3,-,TRBD1,TRBJ1-3,TGTGCCAGTGGTCAAGGACAGGGGGACACCATATATTTT,CASGQGQGDTIYF
13,TRBV19,-,-,TRBJ1-5,TGTGCCAGTAGTATAGGAGAGGGTCAGCCCCAGCATTTT,CASSIGEGQPQHF
15,TRBV7-8,-,TRBD2,TRBJ2-3,TGTGCCAGCAGCTTAGGTAGCGGGGGGATAAGTACGCAGTATTTT,CASSLGSGGISTQYF
17,TRBV5-1,-,TRBD2,TRBJ2-6,TGCGCCAGCAGCGTTAGCGGGGGGGTGTCTGGGGCCAACGTCCTGACTTTC,CASSVSGGVSGANVLTF
12,TRBV4-3,-,-,TRBJ2-1,TGCGCCAGCAGCTCACCGTATAGCGAGCAGTTCTTC,CASSSPYSEQFF
17,TRBV6-1,-,TRBD2,TRBJ2-2,TGTGCCAGCAGTGAAGCCGCGGGGGGCGCATGGACCGGGGAGCTGTTTTTT,CASSEAAGGAWTGELFF
15,TRBV6-5,few,TRBD1,TRBJ2-3,TGTGCCAGCAGCCCCCGGGACAGGAGCACAGATACGCAGTATTTT,CASSPRDRSTDTQYF
16,TRBV5-6,-,TRBD2,TRBJ2-1,TGTGCCAGCAGCCTCCAACTAGCGGGAGATTTCGATGAGCAGTTCTTC,CASSLQLAGDFDEQFF
16,TRBV10-2,-,TRBD1,TRBJ1-5,TGCGCCAGCAGTGACTCGACAGGGGACAGCAATCAGCCCCAGCATTTT,CASSDSTGDSNQPQHF
15,TRBV7-4,few,TRBD1,TRBJ2-7,TGTGCCAGCAGCTTAGAGACAGGACAGGGTTCCGAGCAGTACTTC,CASSLETGQGSEQYF
14,TRBV18,-,TRBD1,TRBJ2-5,TGTGCCAGCTCACTTCCGACAGGGGTAGAGACCCAGTACTTC,CASSLPTGVETQYF
16,TRBV28,-,TRBD2,TRBJ2-7,TGTGCCAGCAGGGCTAGCGGGAGCCGCTCGCTCTACGAGCAGTACTTC,CASRASGSRSLYEQYF
14,TRBV19,-,TRBD1,TRBJ1-2,TGTGCCAGTAGCCGGGACAGGGGTGGCTATGGCTACACCTTC,CASSRDRGGYGYTF
16,TRBV6-1,-,-,TRBJ2-6,TGTGCCAGCAGTGAAGAAGGAGGCTCTGGGGCCAACGTCCTGACTTTC,CASSEEGGSGANVLTF
13,TRBV6-5,-,-,TRBJ2-7,TGTGCCAGCAGGCCGACAGAGTCCTACGAGCAGTACTTC,CASRPTESYEQYF
16,TRBV5-5,few,TRBD2,TRBJ2-5,TGTGCCAGCAGCTGGGGCTCGGGAGGGCCAGGAGAGACCCAGTACTTC,CASSWGSGGPGETQYF
17,TRBV4-1,-,-,TRBJ2-4,TGCGCCAGCAGCCAAGATAGTACCCGTCAGGCGAAAAACATTCAGTACTTC,CASSQDSTRQAKNIQYF
16,TRBV25-1,-,TRBD2,TRBJ2-2,TGTGCCAGCAGGGGAGCAGGACTAGCGAACACCGGGGAGCTGTTTTTT,CASRGAGLANTGELFF
16,TRBV25-1,-,TRBD1,TRBJ2-7,TGTGCCAGCAGTGAAAGGGGCCGGGACAGTGGATACGAGCAGTACTTC,CASSERGRDSGYEQYF
13,TRBV7-9,-,-,TRBJ1-6,TGTGCCAGCAGCCAATCCAGGATTTCACCCCTCCACTTT,CASSQSRISPLHF
15,TRBV5-4,-,TRBD1,TRBJ1-2,TGTGCCAGCAGCCCGGGTGGGACAGGGGCGGATGGCTACACCTTC,CASSPGGTGADGYTF
15,TRBV10-1,once,-,TRBJ2-1,TGCGCCAGCAGTGAGTCGTCGGGGGTTGGGAATGAGCAGTTCTTC,CASSESSGVGNEQFF
15,TRBV6-5,-,-,TRBJ2-1,TGTGCCAGCAGTTACCGTAACAGGGTCTCGGATGAGCAGTTCTTC,CASSYRNRVSDEQFF
11,TRBV11-2,-,-,TRBJ1-4,TGTGCCAGCAGCCGCAGTGAAAAACTGTTTTTT,CASSRSEKLFF
14,TRBV7-8,-,-,TRBJ1-1,TGTGCCAGCAGCCCTAGGACAGCTAACACTGAAGCTTTCTTT,CASSPRTANTEAFF
12,TRBV2,-,-,TRBJ2-7,TGTGCCAGCACCAGCGACTCCTACGAGCAGTACTTC,CASTSDSYEQYF
14,TRBV18,-,-,TRBJ1-4,TGTGCCAGCTCACCACAAACAGGGAGAGAAAAACTGTTTTTT,CASSPQTGREKLFF
12,TRBV10-1,-,TRBD1,TRBJ2-7,TGCGCCAGCAGTTATACAGGGGCCGAGCAGTACTTC,CASSYTGAEQYF
16,TRBV5-1,once,TRBD1,TRBJ1-1,TGCGCCAGCAGCTTGGACCTTCAGGGGGTGAACACTGAAGCTTTCTTT,CASSLDLQGVNTEAFF
14,TRBV19,few,-,TRBJ1-3,TGTGCCACAGCTACCGGGGGGCTGGTAAACACCATATATTTT,CATATGGLVNTIYF
15,TRBV7-2,-,TRBD2,TRBJ2-1,TGTGCCAGCAGCTTAACTAGCGCGGTGGGTGTTGAGCAGTTCTTC,CASSLTSAVGVEQFF
13,TRBV5-6,few,-,TRBJ1-1,TGTGCCAGCAGCCTGACAGGCGACACTGAAGCTTTCTTT,CASSLTGDTEAFF
14,TRBV7-9,few,-,TRBJ2-7,TGTGCCAGCAGCTTATCCACAGGGAGGGACGAGCAGTACTTC,CASSLSTGRDEQYF
15,TRBV5-1,-,-,TRBJ1-2,TGCGCCAGCAGCTTGGGAGGTTATGAAAGCTATGGCTACACCTTC,CASSLGGYESYGYTF
17,TRBV7-7,-,-,TRBJ2-2,TGTGCCAGCAGCTTAGGCGGTAGGATAACGAACACCGGGGAGCTGTTTTTT,CASSLGGRITNTGELFF
16,TRBV19,-,TRBD1,TRBJ1-2,TGTGCCAGTAGTAGCCAGGGGGCGGCCCGGTCGGATGGCTACACCTTC,CASSSQGAARSDGYTF
15,TRBV7-8,-,-,TRBJ1-6,TGTGCCAGCAGCCCCACTAGGACAGCTAATTCACCCCTCCACTTT,CASSPTRTANSPLHF
15,TRBV21-1,-,-,TRBJ1-4,TGTGCCAGCAGCGAACCCAGGTCCGCCGGTGAAAAACTGTTTTTT,CASSEPRSAGEKLFF
15,TRBV5-4,-,TRBD1,TRBJ2-5,TGTGCCAGCAGCGTGGGACAGGCGACACAAGAGACCCAGTACTTC,CASSVGQATQETQYF
13,TRBV12-5,-,-,TRBJ1-2,TGTGCTAGTGCCCTAGAGGGCCTGGGAGGCTACACCTTC,CASALEGLGGYTF
15,TRBV5-4,-,TRBD1,TRBJ1-4,TGTGCCAGCAGCTTCCCGGGACAGGGGTATGAAAAACTGTTTTTT,CASSFPGQGYEKLFF
16,TRBV29-1,-,TRBD2,TRBJ2-7,TGCAGCGCCCGGGCGCGCCACCCGACTAGCGGGACCGAGCAGTACTTC,CSARARHPTSGTEQYF
15,TRBV7-9,once,-,TRBJ1-2,TGTGCCAGCAGCCCTAGGGCCGGGACAACCTATGGCTACACCTTC,CASSPRAGTTYGYTF
11,TRBV6-6,-,-,TRBJ2-7,TGTGCCAGCCGCCAGGACTACGAGCAGTACTTC,CASRQDYEQYF
16,TRBV27,-,TRBD2,TRBJ2-3,TGTGCCAGCACCCTCGTGGGCGGGGGGGCGAAAGATACGCAGTATTTT,CASTLVGGGAKDTQYF
14,TRBV19,-,-,TRBJ1-1,TGTGCCAGTACCCTAGGGGCAGCGAACACTGAAGCTTTCTTT,CASTLGAANTEAFF
16,TRBV11-1,-,TRBD2,TRBJ2-7,TGTGCCAGCAGCTCGAGACTAGCGGGAGGGCTGGGCGAGCAGTACTTC,CASSSRLAGGLGEQYF
16,TRBV7-9,once,TRBD1,TRBJ2-2,TGTGCCAGCAGCGTCATAAACAGGGGTCTAAACGGGGAGCTGTTTTTT,CASSVINRGLNGELFF
12,TRBV4-1,once,-,TRBJ2-1,TGCGCCAGCAGCCGCGACTACAATGAGCAGTTCTTC,CASSRDYNEQFF